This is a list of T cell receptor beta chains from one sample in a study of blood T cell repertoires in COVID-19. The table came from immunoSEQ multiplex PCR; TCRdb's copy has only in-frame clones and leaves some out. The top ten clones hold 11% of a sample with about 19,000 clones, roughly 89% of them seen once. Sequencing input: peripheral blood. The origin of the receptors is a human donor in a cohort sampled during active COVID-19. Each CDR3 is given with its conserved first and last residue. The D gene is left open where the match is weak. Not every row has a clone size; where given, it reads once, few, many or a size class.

TGTGCCAGCAGCCTCGTAGATGGAGCACCCCTCCACTTT	CASSLVDGAPLHF	NA	NA	TRBV14	TRBJ1-6
TGTGCCAGCAGTACCCGACTAGCGGGTCGGGCAGTGGGCGACGAGACCCAGTACTTC	CASSTRLAGRAVGDETQYF	NA	TRBD2	TRBV27	TRBJ2-5
TGTGCCAGCAGCGTAGAATGGCAGGGATCTAATGAAAAACTGTTTTTT	CASSVEWQGSNEKLFF	NA	NA	TRBV9	TRBJ1-4
TGTGCCAGCAGCTTGACTAGCGGCCCCTCCTACAATGAGCAGTTCTTC	CASSLTSGPSYNEQFF	NA	TRBD2	TRBV5-8	TRBJ2-1
TGTGCCAGCAGTGAACTTGCAGGAGGAGGGGTTCAGCCCCAGCATTTT	CASSELAGGGVQPQHF	once	NA	TRBV6-1	TRBJ1-5
TGTGCCAGTAGTATAGGGTCGGGCGAGCAGTACTTC	CASSIGSGEQYF	once	NA	TRBV19	TRBJ2-7
TGTGCCAGCAGCCAATTCCAGGGAAGGACTGGCTACACCTTC	CASSQFQGRTGYTF	NA	NA	TRBV14	TRBJ1-2
TGTGCCAGCAGTAGACAGCTCTACGAGCAGTACTTC	CASSRQLYEQYF	NA	NA	TRBV2	TRBJ2-7
TGTGCCTGGAGTGCCCTCGACAGGGGACGCAATCAGCCCCAGCATTTT	CAWSALDRGRNQPQHF	once	TRBD1	TRBV30	TRBJ1-5
TGCGCCAGCAGCCTGAGAGGCCGCGGACAGGGCAACACTGAAGCTTTCTTT	CASSLRGRGQGNTEAFF	NA	TRBD1	TRBV5-1	TRBJ1-1
TGTGCCAGCAGCAGGGGGACTAATGAAAAACTGTTTTTT	CASSRGTNEKLFF	NA	NA	TRBV7-6	TRBJ1-4
TGTGCCAGCAGTGAAGCGCGGGGGCCGGGGGAGCCCCAGCATTTT	CASSEARGPGEPQHF	NA	NA	TRBV6-1	TRBJ1-5
TGTGCCAGTAGTATAGGGTGGAGAGGGAAATCAATGAACACTGAAGCTTTCTTT	CASSIGWRGKSMNTEAFF	NA	NA	TRBV19	TRBJ1-1
TGTGCCAGCAGTGAATCCGGGGGAGTGTTCCACAATGAGCAGTTCTTC	CASSESGGVFHNEQFF	once	NA	TRBV25-1	TRBJ2-1
TGTGCCAGTAGTATAGGGACTAGCGGGAGGACCGGGGAGCTGTTTTTT	CASSIGTSGRTGELFF	NA	TRBD2	TRBV19	TRBJ2-2
TGTGCCTGGGCGGGTCGAGCGGGAGTAACAGATACGCAGTATTTT	CAWAGRAGVTDTQYF	NA	TRBD2	TRBV30	TRBJ2-3
TGTGCCAGCAGTTACTCGAAGAAGACAAAAAACATTCAGTACTTC	CASSYSKKTKNIQYF	NA	NA	TRBV6-5	TRBJ2-4
TGTGCCAGCAGTTTGTTGAGACAGTCTGGGGCCAACGTCCTGACTTTC	CASSLLRQSGANVLTF	NA	NA	TRBV27	TRBJ2-6
TGTGCCAGCAGGGACTTCTACGAGCAGTACTTC	CASRDFYEQYF	NA	NA	TRBV2	TRBJ2-7
TGTGCCAGCAGTAGCGCTGGGCGGAGGGGTGATGAGCAGTTCTTC	CASSSAGRRGDEQFF	NA	NA	TRBV27	TRBJ2-1
TGTGCCAGCAGCCTCCAGGGGGCCGCTGGGGCCAACGTCCTGACTTTC	CASSLQGAAGANVLTF	NA	TRBD1	TRBV7-3	TRBJ2-6
TGTGCCAGCAGTAAATCACTAACCTACGAGCAGTACTTC	CASSKSLTYEQYF	NA	NA	TRBV28	TRBJ2-7
TGTGCCAGCGGGCCAGTCCTCACAGATACGCAGTATTTT	CASGPVLTDTQYF	NA	NA	TRBV7-9	TRBJ2-3
TGTGCCAGCAGTTTAAACCCGACTAGCGGCCAAGAGACCCAGTACTTC	CASSLNPTSGQETQYF	NA	TRBD2	TRBV28	TRBJ2-5
TGTGCCAGCAATCGACAGGGCCCCTCCTACGAGCAGTACTTC	CASNRQGPSYEQYF	NA	TRBD1	TRBV2	TRBJ2-7
TGTGCCACCAGTGGGGTAGCGGAGAGCTCCTACAATGAGCAGTTCTTC	CATSGVAESSYNEQFF	NA	NA	TRBV24-1	TRBJ2-1
TGTGCCAGCAGGCGGACAGGGGCCCCCTATGAGCAGTTCTTC	CASRRTGAPYEQFF	NA	TRBD1	TRBV6-5	TRBJ2-1
TGCAGCTACAGGACAGGGAGCAGCAATCAGCCCCAGCATTTT	CSYRTGSSNQPQHF	NA	TRBD1	TRBV29-1	TRBJ1-5
TGTGCCAGCACCGTAACGGGTCTTTTTCTACCCCAGCATTTT	CASTVTGLFLPQHF	NA	NA	TRBV28	TRBJ1-5
TGTGCCAGCAGCTTAAAAGGGGTAAGCACTGAAGCTTTCTTT	CASSLKGVSTEAFF	NA	NA	TRBV11-2	TRBJ1-1
TGTGCCAGCAGTCTAGAGACAGGCGGTGAGCAGTACTTC	CASSLETGGEQYF	NA	NA	TRBV27	TRBJ2-7
TGCAGTGCTAGTACTAGCGGGAGGAGGGGGTACGAGCAGTACTTC	CSASTSGRRGYEQYF	NA	TRBD2	TRBV20-1	TRBJ2-7
TGTGCCAGCAGTGAAAGGGCAGGGGCTGATCAGCCCCAGCATTTT	CASSERAGADQPQHF	once	NA	TRBV6-1	TRBJ1-5
TGCAGTGCTTATCAGGGCTACGAGCAGTACTTC	CSAYQGYEQYF	NA	NA	TRBV20-1	TRBJ2-7
TGTGCCAGTAGAGGGACAGATAACTATGGCTACACCTTC	CASRGTDNYGYTF	NA	TRBD1	TRBV19	TRBJ1-2
TGTGCCAGCAGCTTGGGGGACAGGGCCAACGAGCAGTACTTC	CASSLGDRANEQYF	NA	TRBD1	TRBV5-4	TRBJ2-7
TGTGCCAGCAGTGACAGTCGGGGCAATCAGCCCCAGCATTTT	CASSDSRGNQPQHF	few	NA	TRBV2	TRBJ1-5
TGTGCCAGCAGTTACCGAAAATCGGGACTAGCGAGCACAGATACGCAGTATTTT	CASSYRKSGLASTDTQYF	NA	TRBD2	TRBV6-2/TRBV6-3	TRBJ2-3
TGTGCCAGCAGCTACGGACAGGCTAACTATGGCTACACCTTC	CASSYGQANYGYTF	NA	TRBD1	TRBV7-2	TRBJ1-2
TGTGCCAGCAGCTTAAACGCCCCTAGCGGGAGCAGGGAGCTGTTTTTT	CASSLNAPSGSRELFF	few	TRBD2	TRBV7-3	TRBJ2-2
TGCGCCAGCAGCTTGGCCACTAGCGGGAGGGGAGAGACCCAGTACTTC	CASSLATSGRGETQYF	NA	TRBD2	TRBV5-1	TRBJ2-5
TGTGCCAGCAGTCCTCCGGGACTAGCGGGAGCCATCACAGATACGCAGTATTTT	CASSPPGLAGAITDTQYF	NA	TRBD2	TRBV27	TRBJ2-3
TGTGCCATCAGTGATCCGGACAAAGGTGGCTACGAGCAGTACTTC	CAISDPDKGGYEQYF	NA	NA	TRBV10-3	TRBJ2-7
TGTGCCAGCAGCTTATTTGGGACTAGTAAAGAGACCCAGTACTTC	CASSLFGTSKETQYF	few	TRBD2	TRBV7-3	TRBJ2-5
TGTGCCAGCAGCCGTTCAGGACTAGCGATTAAGGGGAATGAGCAGTTCTTC	CASSRSGLAIKGNEQFF	NA	TRBD2	TRBV5-4	TRBJ2-1
TGTGCCAGCAGATCAGGGGGCAGCCCAGATACGCAGTATTTT	CASRSGGSPDTQYF	NA	TRBD1	TRBV7-9	TRBJ2-3
TGCAGCGTTGAAGATCGGGTAGCGGGAGGAAGCGAGCAGTACTTC	CSVEDRVAGGSEQYF	NA	TRBD2	TRBV29-1	TRBJ2-7